This T cell receptor beta chain stems from a study of metastatic and nonmetastatic thyroid tumors. Nobody among the patients had been given any treatment before thyroid surgery. The CDR3 has 15 residues. Germline V lookup: CDR1 SSHAT, CDR2 FNYEAQ (reference sequence). The table lists this clone with many counts. Its antigen remains unknown. At one of its ends the junction is not consistent with the germline gene, which may arise from a read error. Study results and limitations: The reported finding was significantly higher TCR beta diversity in malignant thyroid tumors relative to benign nodules, in blood and tumor.

TCRdb re-analyzed the PCR reads through MiXCR. The repertoire holds 20,000 to 25,000 clones, with 15% to 20% as singletons. The chain is built from TRBV7-7 and TRBJ2-7, with 8 nucleotides matching TRBD1. The sequence came from a female donor with papillary thyroid cancer or a benign thyroid nodule (not recorded which). Some clones in this sample may be carry-over from other donors' samples. The sample comprised tumor tissue. The CDR3 DNA sequence: TGTGCTAGCAGCTTAGGACAGGGACCCTCCTACGAGCAGTACTTC. Translated: CASSLGQGPSYEQYF.